The T cell receptor beta chain under discussion was sequenced for a study of blood T cell repertoires in COVID-19. Adults between roughly 18 and 90 years of age took part from fewer than 30 US areas. The CDR3 sequence is 14 residues long. Germline CDR1 LGHDT, CDR2 YNNKEL (reference sequence). Trimming took off 4 bases at V and 0 bases at J, with 7 bases between the two ends. Produced via immunoSEQ multiplex PCR; TCRdb's table is partial and in-frame only. Here the sample spans approximately 140,000 clones, almost 85% being singletons. The sequenced sample was PBMCs or T cells enriched from blood (not recorded which). V gene TRBV3-1 (or the pseudogene TRBV3-2) combines with J gene TRBJ1-3; D ambiguous. The TCR originated in a man aged 40-50 years with acute COVID-19. In DNA form, the CDR3 reads TGTGCCAGCAGCCTAGCGAGCTCTGGAAACACCATATATTTT. As protein: CASSLASSGNTIYF.